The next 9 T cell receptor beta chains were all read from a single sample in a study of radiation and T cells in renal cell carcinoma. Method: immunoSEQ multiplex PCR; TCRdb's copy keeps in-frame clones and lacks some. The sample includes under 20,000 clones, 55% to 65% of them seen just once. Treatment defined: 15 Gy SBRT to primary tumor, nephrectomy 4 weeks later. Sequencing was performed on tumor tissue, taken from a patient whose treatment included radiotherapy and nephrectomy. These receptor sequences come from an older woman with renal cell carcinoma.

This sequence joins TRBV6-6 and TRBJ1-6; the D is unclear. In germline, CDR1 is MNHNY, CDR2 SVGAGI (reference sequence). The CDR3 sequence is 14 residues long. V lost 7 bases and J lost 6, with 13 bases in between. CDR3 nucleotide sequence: TGTGCCAGCACCCCAACGGCTTCTAATTCACCCCTCCACTTT. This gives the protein CASTPTASNSPLHF.

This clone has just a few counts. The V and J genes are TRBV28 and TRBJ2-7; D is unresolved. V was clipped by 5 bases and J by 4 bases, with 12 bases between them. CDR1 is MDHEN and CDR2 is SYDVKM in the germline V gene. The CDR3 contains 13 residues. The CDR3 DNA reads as TGTGCCAGCAGTACAAAGGTAGGGTACGAGCAGTACTTC. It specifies CASSTKVGYEQYF.

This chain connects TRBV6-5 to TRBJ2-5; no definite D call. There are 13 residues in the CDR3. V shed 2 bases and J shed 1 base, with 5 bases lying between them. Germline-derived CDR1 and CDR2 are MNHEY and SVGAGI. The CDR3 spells CASSYGTQETQYF. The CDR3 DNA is TGTGCCAGCAGTTACGGTACCCAAGAGACCCAGTACTTC.

CDR3 sequence: CASSVEIRLSDTQYF. The CDR3 coding sequence is TGTGCCAGCAGCGTAGAGATTAGACTCTCAGATACGCAGTATTTT. The rearrangement links TRBV9 to TRBJ2-3, with D unclear. V lost 0 bases and J 4 bases, leaving 12 bases between the germline ends. CDR1 is SGDLS, CDR2 YYNGEE, per germline. CDR3 length equals 15 residues. The full variable domain, its missing parts supplied by reference TRBV9 and TRBJ2-3, is DSGVTQTPKHLITATGQRVTLRCSPRSGDLSVYWYQQSLDQGLQFLIQYYNGEERAKGNILERFSAQQFPDLHSELNLSSLELGDSALYFCASSVEIRLSDTQYFGPGTRLTVL.

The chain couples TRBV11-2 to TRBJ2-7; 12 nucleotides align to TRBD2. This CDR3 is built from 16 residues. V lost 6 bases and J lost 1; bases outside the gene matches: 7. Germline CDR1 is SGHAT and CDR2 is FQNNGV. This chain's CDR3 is CASRPLTSGGSYEQYF. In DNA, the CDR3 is TGTGCCAGCAGACCATTGACTAGCGGGGGATCCTACGAGCAGTACTTC.

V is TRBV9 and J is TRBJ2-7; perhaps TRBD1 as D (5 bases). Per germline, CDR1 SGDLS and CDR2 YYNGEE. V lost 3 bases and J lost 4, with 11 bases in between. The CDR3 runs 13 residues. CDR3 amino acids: CASSGPGRYEQYF. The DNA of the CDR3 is TGTGCCAGCAGCGGCCCAGGGCGGTACGAGCAGTACTTC. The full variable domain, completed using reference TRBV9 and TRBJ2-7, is DSGVTQTPKHLITATGQRVTLRCSPRSGDLSVYWYQQSLDQGLQFLIQYYNGEERAKGNILERFSAQQFPDLHSELNLSSLELGDSALYFCASSGPGRYEQYFGPGTRLTVT.

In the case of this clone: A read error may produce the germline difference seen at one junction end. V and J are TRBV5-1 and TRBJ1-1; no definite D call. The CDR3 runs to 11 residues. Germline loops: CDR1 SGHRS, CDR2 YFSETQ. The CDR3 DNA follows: TGTGCCAGCAGCTTGGGTTCTGAAGCTTTCTTT. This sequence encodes CASSLGSEAFF.

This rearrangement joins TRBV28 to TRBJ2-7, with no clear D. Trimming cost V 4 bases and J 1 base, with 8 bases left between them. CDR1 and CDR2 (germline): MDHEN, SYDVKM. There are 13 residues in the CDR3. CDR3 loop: CASSSTSSYEQYF. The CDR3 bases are TGTGCCAGCAGTTCAACAAGTTCCTACGAGCAGTACTTC.

The CDR3, as DNA: TGTGCCAGTAGTAAGAGCGGGGGTTACAATGAGCAGTTCTTC. Amino acids: CASSKSGGYNEQFF. The chain carries TRBV19 and TRBJ2-1, with TRBD2 identical over 8 bases. Looked up from germline, CDR1 is LNHDA and CDR2 is SQIVND (reference sequence). CDR3 length equals 14 residues. J was trimmed by 4 bases and V by 4 bases; bases with no gene match: 3.